This TCR beta chain is drawn from a study of regulatory T cells in long-lasting Graves disease. This clonotype was counted a few times. Its matching antigen is unknown. Study-wide results and caveats: Sample size, which was small, may have reduced accuracy. Persistent patients shared more public clonotypes (approximately 2,900) than new patients (more than 900).

To make TCR beta libraries, researchers used iRepertoire HTBI primers and Arm-PCR of CDR3 regions. MiXCR, applied by TCRdb to the multiplex PCR reads, yields one record per CDR3 protein. Of fewer than 650,000 distinct CDR3 sequences detected, less than 20% appear once; the ten largest clones hold approximately 20%. With 4 bases removed from V and 10 bases from J, the gap between germline ends came to 17 bases. The CDR3 is 15 amino acids. Germline values: CDR1 MNHNS, CDR2 SASEGT. Time point described: newly diagnosed GD, antithyroid drugs for less than 3 months. With RNA extracted from PBMCs as input, the TCR library was made. This same sample was also taken into another study, of T cells in Graves' hyperthyroidism and ophthalmopathy. From that second work: Carried out on the TCR CDR3, a first-round RT-PCR used the HTBI primer set.

The receptor's source is a woman aged 25-40 years with Graves disease. The sample in question was peripheral blood mononuclear cells (PBMCs), obtained at new diagnosis, from a patient treated with antithyroid drugs. The gene calls are TRBV6-1 and TRBJ1-6; TRBD1 is a possible D gene (6 bases). CDR3 in amino acids: CASSAGRGAGSPLHF. The CDR3 coding sequence is TGTGCCAGCAGTGCAGGAAGGGGGGCCGGCTCACCCCTCCACTTT.